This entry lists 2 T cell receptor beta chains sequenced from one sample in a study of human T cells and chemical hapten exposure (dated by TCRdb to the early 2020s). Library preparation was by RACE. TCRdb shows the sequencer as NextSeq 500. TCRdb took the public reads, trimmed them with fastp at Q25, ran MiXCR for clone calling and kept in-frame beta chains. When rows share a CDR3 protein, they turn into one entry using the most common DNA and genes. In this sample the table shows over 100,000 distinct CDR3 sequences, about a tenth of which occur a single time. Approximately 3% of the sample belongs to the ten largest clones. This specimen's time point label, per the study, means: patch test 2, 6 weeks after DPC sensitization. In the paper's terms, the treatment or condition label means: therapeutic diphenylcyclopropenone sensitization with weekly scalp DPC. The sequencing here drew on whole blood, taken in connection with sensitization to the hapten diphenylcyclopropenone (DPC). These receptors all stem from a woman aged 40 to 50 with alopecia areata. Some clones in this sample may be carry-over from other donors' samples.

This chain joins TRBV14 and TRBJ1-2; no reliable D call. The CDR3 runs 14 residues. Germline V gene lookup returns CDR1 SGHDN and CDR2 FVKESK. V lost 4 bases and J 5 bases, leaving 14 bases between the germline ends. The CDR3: CASSPHASAYGYTF. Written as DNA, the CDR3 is TGTGCCAGCAGCCCTCACGCGTCAGCTTATGGCTACACCTTC.

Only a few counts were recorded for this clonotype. The chain's CDR3 is CSATGTGVTDTQYF. DNA of the CDR3: TGCAGCGCCACCGGGACAGGGGTCACAGATACGCAGTATTTT. The chain combines TRBV29-1 with TRBJ2-3; 10 bases map to TRBD1. The CDR3 is 14 residues long. After removal of 7 bases from V and 2 bases from J, the junction contained 6 bases not matched to a gene. Germline values: CDR1 SQVTM, CDR2 ANQGSEA.